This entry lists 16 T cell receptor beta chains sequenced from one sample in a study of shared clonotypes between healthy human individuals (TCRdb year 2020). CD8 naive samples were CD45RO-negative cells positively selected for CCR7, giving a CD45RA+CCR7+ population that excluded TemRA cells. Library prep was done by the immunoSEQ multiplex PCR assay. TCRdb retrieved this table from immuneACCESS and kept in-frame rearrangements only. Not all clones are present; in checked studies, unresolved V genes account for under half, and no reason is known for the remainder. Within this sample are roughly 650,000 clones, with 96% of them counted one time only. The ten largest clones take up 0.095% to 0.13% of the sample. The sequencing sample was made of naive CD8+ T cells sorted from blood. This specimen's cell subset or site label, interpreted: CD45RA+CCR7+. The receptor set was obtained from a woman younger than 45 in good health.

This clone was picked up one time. Here the CDR3 reads CASSFGSGRETQYF. CDR3 nucleotide sequence: TGTGCCAGCAGTTTTGGTAGCGGGAGGGAGACCCAGTACTTC. This chain links TRBV27 with TRBJ2-5; the match to TRBD2 covers 10 bases. V gave up 3 bases and J gave up 5 bases; unmatched junction bases: 3. The germline CDR1 and CDR2 sequences are MNHEY and SMNVEV (reference sequence). The CDR3 loop spans 14 amino acids.

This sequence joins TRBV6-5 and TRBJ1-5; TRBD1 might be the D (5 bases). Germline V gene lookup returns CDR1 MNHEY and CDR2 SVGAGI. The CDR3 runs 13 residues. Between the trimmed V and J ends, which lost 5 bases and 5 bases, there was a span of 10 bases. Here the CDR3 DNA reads TGTGCCAGCAGTGACAGAGAGTATCAGCCCCAGCATTTT. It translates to CASSDREYQPQHF.

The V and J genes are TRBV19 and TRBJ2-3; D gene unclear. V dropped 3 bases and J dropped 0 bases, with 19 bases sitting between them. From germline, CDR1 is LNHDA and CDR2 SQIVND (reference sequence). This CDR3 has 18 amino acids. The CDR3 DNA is TGTGCCAGTAGTATGAGTGTGGGCAGAGTAACTAGCACAGATACGCAGTATTTT. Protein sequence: CASSMSVGRVTSTDTQYF.

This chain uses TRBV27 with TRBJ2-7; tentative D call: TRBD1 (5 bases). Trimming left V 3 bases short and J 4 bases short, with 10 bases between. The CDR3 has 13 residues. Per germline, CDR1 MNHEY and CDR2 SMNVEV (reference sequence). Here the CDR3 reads CASSFWQGYEQYF. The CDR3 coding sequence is TGTGCCAGCAGTTTTTGGCAGGGTTACGAGCAGTACTTC.

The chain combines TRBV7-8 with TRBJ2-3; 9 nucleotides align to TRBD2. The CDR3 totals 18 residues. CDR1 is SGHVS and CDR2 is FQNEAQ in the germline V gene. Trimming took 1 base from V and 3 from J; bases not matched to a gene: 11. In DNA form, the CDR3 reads TGTGCCAGCAGCTTAGTTCTAGCGGGAATAAAGGGGACAGATACGCAGTATTTT. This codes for CASSLVLAGIKGTDTQYF.

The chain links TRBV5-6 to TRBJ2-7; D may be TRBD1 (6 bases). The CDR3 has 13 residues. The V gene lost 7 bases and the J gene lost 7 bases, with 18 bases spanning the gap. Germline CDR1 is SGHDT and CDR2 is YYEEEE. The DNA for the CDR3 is TGTGCCAGCCAGAGACAGGCCCTACGGGAGCAGTACTTC. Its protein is CASQRQALREQYF.

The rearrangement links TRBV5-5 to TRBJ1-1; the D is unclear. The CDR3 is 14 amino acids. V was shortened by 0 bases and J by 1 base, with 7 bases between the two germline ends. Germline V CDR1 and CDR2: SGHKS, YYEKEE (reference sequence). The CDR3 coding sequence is TGTGCCAGCAGCTTGGTTTCGGGGAACACTGAAGCTTTCTTT. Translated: CASSLVSGNTEAFF.

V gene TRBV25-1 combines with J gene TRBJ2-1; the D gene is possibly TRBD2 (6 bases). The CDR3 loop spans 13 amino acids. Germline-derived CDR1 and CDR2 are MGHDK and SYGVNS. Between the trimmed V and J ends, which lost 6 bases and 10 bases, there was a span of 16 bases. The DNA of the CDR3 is TGTGCCAGCAGAGAGACTAGATTGAGCGAGCAGTTCTTC. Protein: CASRETRLSEQFF.

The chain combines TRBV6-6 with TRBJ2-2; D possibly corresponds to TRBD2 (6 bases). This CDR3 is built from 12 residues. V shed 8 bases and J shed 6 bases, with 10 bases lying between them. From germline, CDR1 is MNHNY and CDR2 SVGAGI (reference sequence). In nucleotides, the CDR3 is TGTGCCAGCCGGCGGGAATCCGGGGAGCTGTTTTTT. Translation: CASRRESGELFF.

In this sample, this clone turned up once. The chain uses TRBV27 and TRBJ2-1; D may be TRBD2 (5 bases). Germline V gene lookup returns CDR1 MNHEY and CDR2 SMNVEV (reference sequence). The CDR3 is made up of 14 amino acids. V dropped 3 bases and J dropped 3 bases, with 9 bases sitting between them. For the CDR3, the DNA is TGTGCCAGCAGTTTCAGACGGGACTACAATGAGCAGTTCTTC. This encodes CASSFRRDYNEQFF.

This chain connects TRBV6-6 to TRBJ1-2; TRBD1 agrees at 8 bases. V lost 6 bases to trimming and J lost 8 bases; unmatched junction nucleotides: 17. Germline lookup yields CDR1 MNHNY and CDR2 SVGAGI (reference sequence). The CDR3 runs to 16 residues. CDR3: CASRTGQETYYGGYTF. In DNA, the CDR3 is TGTGCCAGCAGGACGGGACAGGAGACCTACTATGGAGGCTACACCTTC.

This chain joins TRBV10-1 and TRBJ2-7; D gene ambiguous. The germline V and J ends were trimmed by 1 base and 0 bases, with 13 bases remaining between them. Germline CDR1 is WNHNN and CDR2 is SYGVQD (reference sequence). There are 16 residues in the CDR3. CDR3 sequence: CASSEFYPERSYEQYF. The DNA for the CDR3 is TGCGCCAGCAGTGAGTTCTACCCTGAACGCTCCTACGAGCAGTACTTC.

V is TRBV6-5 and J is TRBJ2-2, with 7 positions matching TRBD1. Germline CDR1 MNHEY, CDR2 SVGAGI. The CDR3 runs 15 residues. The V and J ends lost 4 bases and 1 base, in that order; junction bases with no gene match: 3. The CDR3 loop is CASSSRDRNTGELFF. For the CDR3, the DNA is TGTGCCAGCAGTTCCCGGGACAGGAACACCGGGGAGCTGTTTTTT.

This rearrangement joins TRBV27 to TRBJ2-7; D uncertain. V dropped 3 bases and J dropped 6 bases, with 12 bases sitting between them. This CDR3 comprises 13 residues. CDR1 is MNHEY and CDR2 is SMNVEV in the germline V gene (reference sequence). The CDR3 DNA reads TGTGCCAGCAGTTTGGGGTTCATCGGCGAGCAGTACTTC. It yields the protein CASSLGFIGEQYF.

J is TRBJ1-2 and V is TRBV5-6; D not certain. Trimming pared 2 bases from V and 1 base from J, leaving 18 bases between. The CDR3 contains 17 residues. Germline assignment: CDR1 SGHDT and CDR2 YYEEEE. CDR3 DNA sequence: TGTGCCAGCAGCTTCAACCCCTTGCGAAACCATAACTATGGCTACACCTTC. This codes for CASSFNPLRNHNYGYTF.

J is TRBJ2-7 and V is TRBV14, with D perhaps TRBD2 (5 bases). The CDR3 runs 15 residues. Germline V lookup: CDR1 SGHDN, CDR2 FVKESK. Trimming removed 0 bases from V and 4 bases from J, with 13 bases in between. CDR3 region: CASSQDSSGLYEQYF. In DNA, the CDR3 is TGTGCCAGCAGCCAAGATTCCAGCGGACTTTACGAGCAGTACTTC.